This T cell receptor beta chain appears in the sequencing data of a study of cytomegalovirus exposure and HLA in healthy donors. The CDR3 consists of 16 residues. Germline loops: CDR1 SGHNT, CDR2 YENEEA. These donors, healthy bone marrow donors, were studied. The PCR was carried out with 60 Vbeta primers and 13 Jbeta primers. Libraries were prepared by immunoSEQ multiplex PCR; TCRdb keeps only in-frame clonotypes and omits some of them. The table records about 130,000 clones, about 83% of them present only once. The specimen was PBMCs. This TCR was recovered from a woman aged 40 to 50 in good health and CMV-seropositive. The J gene is TRBJ2-5, the V gene TRBV11-3; a weak D match, TRBD1 (5 bases). The J call may be wrong; the DNA end is better matched by TRBJ2-7. Written as DNA, the CDR3 is TGTGCCAGCAGCTTAGGAGCCCGACAGACGAACTACGAGCAGTACTTC. This codes for CASSLGARQTNYEQYF.